Sequencing of this TCR beta chain was carried out in a study of T cell responses to AZD1222 COVID-19 vaccine. CDR3 length equals 13 residues. Trimming pared 8 bases from V and 1 base from J, leaving 9 bases between. Germline CDR1 SGHDN, CDR2 FVKESK. The data were produced by immunoSEQ multiplex PCR, yet TCRdb's version contains in-frame clones alone and is incomplete. The repertoire has more than 110,000 clones, approximately 90% of them found once; the top ten carry 3.4%. The chain is built from TRBV14 and TRBJ2-1; maybe TRBD2 (6 bases). This clonotype was sampled from an adult in good health. The sequenced sample was peripheral blood, obtained on day 0 of AZD1222 vaccination. The CDR3 here is CASRAGSYNEQFF. The CDR3 DNA sequence: TGTGCCAGCCGGGCGGGATCCTACAATGAGCAGTTCTTC.